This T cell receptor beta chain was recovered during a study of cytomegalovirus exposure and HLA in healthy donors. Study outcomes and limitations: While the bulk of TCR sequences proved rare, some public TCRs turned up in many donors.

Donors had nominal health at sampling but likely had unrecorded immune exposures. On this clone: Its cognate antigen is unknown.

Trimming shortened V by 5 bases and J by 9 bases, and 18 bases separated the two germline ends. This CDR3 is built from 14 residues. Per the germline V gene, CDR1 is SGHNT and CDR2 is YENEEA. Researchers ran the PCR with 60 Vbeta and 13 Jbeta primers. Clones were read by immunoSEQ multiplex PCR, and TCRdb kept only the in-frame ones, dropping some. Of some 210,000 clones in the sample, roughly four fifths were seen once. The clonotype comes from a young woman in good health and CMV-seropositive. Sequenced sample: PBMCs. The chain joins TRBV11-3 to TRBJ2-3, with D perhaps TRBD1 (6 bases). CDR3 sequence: CASSGVQGPGTQYF. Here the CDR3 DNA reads TGTGCCAGCAGCGGAGTACAGGGACCAGGCACGCAGTATTTT.